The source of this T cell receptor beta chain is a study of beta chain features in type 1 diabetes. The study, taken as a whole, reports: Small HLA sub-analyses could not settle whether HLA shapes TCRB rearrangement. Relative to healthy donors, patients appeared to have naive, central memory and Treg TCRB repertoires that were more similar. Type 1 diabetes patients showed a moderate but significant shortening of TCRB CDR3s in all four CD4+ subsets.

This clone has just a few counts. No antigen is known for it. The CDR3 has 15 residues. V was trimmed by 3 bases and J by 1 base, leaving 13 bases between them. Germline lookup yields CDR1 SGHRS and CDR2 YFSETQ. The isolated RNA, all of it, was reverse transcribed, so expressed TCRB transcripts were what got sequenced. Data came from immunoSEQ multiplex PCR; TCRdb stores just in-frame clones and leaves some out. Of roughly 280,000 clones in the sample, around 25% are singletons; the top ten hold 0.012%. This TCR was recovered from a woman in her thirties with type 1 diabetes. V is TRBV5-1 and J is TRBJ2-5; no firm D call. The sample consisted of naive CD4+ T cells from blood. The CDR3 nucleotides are TGCGCCAGCAGCTCTACCCCAACCTCCCAAGAGACCCAGTACTTC. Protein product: CASSSTPTSQETQYF.